These 10 T cell receptor beta chains share one sample of origin, sequenced in a study of cytomegalovirus exposure and HLA in healthy donors. Primers: 60 Vbeta forward and 13 Jbeta reverse. Sequenced by immunoSEQ multiplex PCR; TCRdb stores in-frame clones only, minus some. The table records about 120,000 clones, roughly 9% of them present only once. Sequencing was performed on PBMCs. All receptors derive from a woman aged 40 to 50 in good health and CMV-seropositive.

The chain carries TRBV5-1 and TRBJ2-5; TRBD2 agrees at 11 bases. Trimming cost V 2 bases and J 5 bases; bases outside gene matches: 5. The CDR3 has 15 residues. Germline V gene data show CDR1 as SGHRS and CDR2 as YFSETQ. For the CDR3, the DNA is TGCGCCAGCAGCTTACAGACTAGCGGGGCGGAGACCCAGTACTTC. It codes for CASSLQTSGAETQYF. The full variable domain, its missing parts supplied by reference TRBV5-1 and TRBJ2-5, is KAGVTQTPRYLIKTRGQQVTLSCSPISGHRSVSWYQQTPGQGLQFLFEYFSETQRNKGNFPGRFSGRQFSNSRSEMNVSTLELGDSALYLCASSLQTSGAETQYFGPGTRLLVL.

This chain links TRBV29-1 with TRBJ1-2; 7 bases are shared with TRBD1. V shed 1 base and J 7 bases; nucleotides not matched to a gene: 6. The CDR3 has 13 residues. Per the germline V gene, CDR1 is SQVTM and CDR2 is ANQGSEA. The CDR3 nucleotides read TGCAGCGTTGAAGTGCGAGGGGGCAGTGGCTACACCTTC. Translation: CSVEVRGGSGYTF.

Only a few counts were recorded for this clone. The J gene is TRBJ1-1, the V gene TRBV5-1, with a possible D match to TRBD1 (5 bases). The CDR3 runs to 12 residues. Per the germline V gene, CDR1 is SGHRS and CDR2 is YFSETQ. Deletions cut 5 bases from V and 7 bases from J, with 12 bases between. The CDR3 region has the DNA TGCGCCAGCAGATTCCCTCAGGGTGAAGCTTTCTTT. Residues: CASRFPQGEAFF.

A few counts support this clone. The V gene is TRBV30, the J gene TRBJ1-2, with 10 bases aligning to TRBD1. CDR1 is GTSNPN, CDR2 SVGIG, per germline (reference sequence). The CDR3 is 15 amino acids. Unmatched junction bases numbered 7, after V lost 0 bases and J lost 6 bases. CDR3 in DNA: TGTGCCTGGAGTGTACTAGGGACAGGGGACGATGGCTACACCTTC. Residues: CAWSVLGTGDDGYTF. The full variable domain, its missing parts supplied by reference TRBV30 and TRBJ1-2, is SQTIHQWPATLVQPVGSPLSLECTVEGTSNPNLYWYRQAAGRGLQLLFYSVGIGQISSEVPQNLSASRPQDRQFILSSKKLLLSDSGFYLCAWSVLGTGDDGYTFGSGTRLTVV.

The sample holds a few counts of this clone. This sequence joins TRBV7-3 and TRBJ1-2; D ambiguous. The CDR3 covers 12 residues. V gave up 5 bases and J gave up 4 bases, with 8 bases separating them. Germline V gives CDR1 SGHTA, CDR2 FQGTGA. The CDR3 coding sequence is TGTGCCAGCAGCCAGGATGGCTATGGCTACACCTTC. Translation gives CASSQDGYGYTF.

This clone showed up just a few times. Germline and junction disagree at one end, which may indicate a read error. J is TRBJ2-3 and V is TRBV6-7, with 11 bases lining up with TRBD2. TRBV6-7 is treated as an ORF (open reading frame) with a function not yet certain. This CDR3 region has 16 residues. The CDR3 is CASSSGGLAGKDKQYF. CDR3 bases: TGTGCCAGCAGCTCTGGCGGACTAGCGGGTAAGGATAAGCAGTATTTT.

This clone showed up just a few times. The same CDR3 can be traced to other DNA sequences in this sample. The rearrangement links TRBV5-1 to TRBJ2-5; 12 bases map to TRBD2. Trimming at V came to 3 bases and at J to 2 bases, leaving 8 bases not matched to a gene. The CDR3 loop spans 17 amino acids. The germline V gene encodes CDR1 SGHRS and CDR2 YFSETQ. CDR3 sequence: CASSSGLAGRVQETQYF. Here the CDR3 DNA reads TGCGCCAGCAGCTCAGGACTAGCGGGGCGAGTACAAGAGACCCAGTACTTC.

A few counts support this clone. The gene calls are TRBV13 and TRBJ2-1; D is ambiguous. V lost 4 bases and J 4 bases, leaving 2 bases between the germline ends. This CDR3 has 11 residues. Germline lookup yields CDR1 PRHDT and CDR2 FYEKMQ (reference sequence). The CDR3 DNA sequence: TGTGCCAGCAGCTCGTACAATGAGCAGTTCTTC. Translated, it gives CASSSYNEQFF.

The sample holds a few counts of this clone. This sample includes further DNA sequences coding for the same CDR3. The chain links TRBV9 to TRBJ1-6; 8 nucleotides agree with TRBD1. V lost 3 bases to trimming and J lost 7 bases; unmatched junction nucleotides: 3. This CDR3 has 14 residues. Germline loops: CDR1 SGDLS, CDR2 YYNGEE. The CDR3 region has the DNA TGTGCCAGCAGCGGCGGACAGGGCAATTCACCCCTCCACTTT. Translated: CASSGGQGNSPLHF.

This clone was counted between two and nine times. V gene TRBV5-5 combines with J gene TRBJ1-1; 7 bases align to TRBD1. Germline-derived CDR1 and CDR2 are SGHKS and YYEKEE (reference sequence). Trimming at V came to 5 bases and at J to 1 base, leaving 11 bases not matched to a gene. The CDR3 loop spans 16 amino acids. DNA for the CDR3: TGTGCCAGCAGTCCTCCCTCGACAGGGACGAACACTGAAGCTTTCTTT. This translates into CASSPPSTGTNTEAFF.